Listed below are T cell receptor beta chains from one sample, sequenced in a study of T cells after yellow fever vaccination. MiXCR was run by TCRdb on the 5' RACE reads, yielding one entry per CDR3 protein. The sample includes 400,000 or so distinct CDR3 sequences, approximately 10% of them seen just once. The sample in question was PBMCs, obtained on the day of the first yellow fever vaccination. All receptors derive from a man aged 18 to 30 who received the YFV17D yellow fever vaccine. The CDR3 runs from the conserved cysteine through the conserved F or W. Fields, in order: V gene, CDR3 protein.

>TRBV7-2
CASSSDSPRYEQYF
>TRBV20-1
CSARDRLAGSSYEQYF
>TRBV20-1
CSARTTQETQYF
>TRBV19
CASSILSGSTDTQYF
>TRBV12-3/TRBV12-4
CASKDFRETNEKLFF
>TRBV5-1
CASSFRGSTDTQYF
>TRBV20-1
CSLKSGGADTQYF
>TRBV7-2
CASSDLGGYGYTF
>TRBV5-5
CASSMITSGTYEQYF
>TRBV6-5
CASSYRGPNTGELFF
>TRBV4-3
CASSQQGGASTDTQYF
>TRBV18
CASSRGTGGLGGKLFF
>TRBV20-1
CSAHKVSSGGWDTQYF
>TRBV6-5
CASRGERNTIYF
>TRBV5-1
CASSLEGVEGHEQYF
>TRBV5-1
CASTVQGAAEAFF
>TRBV5-4
CASSLQGSTDTQYF
>TRBV20-1
CSARDIASYNSPLHF
>TRBV7-2
CASSPSGGYTGELFF
>TRBV4-1
CASSQVGDTEAFF
>TRBV7-9
CASSLAILRGKDEQYF
>TRBV12-3/TRBV12-4
CASSFRQTYNEQFF
>TRBV9
CASSQMASPDTQYF
>TRBV23-1
CASSQSRDTNRTDTQYF
>TRBV7-3
CASSPRRTAGGTDTQYF
>TRBV5-1
CASGGGGGVVRETQYF
>TRBV2
CASSEAGIRGARPEAFF
>TRBV4-3
CASSHGLGNQPQHF
>TRBV12-3/TRBV12-4
CASSLGGIFRDTQYF
>TRBV5-1
CASSLRGHSGGNTIYF
>TRBV7-6
CASSLPARGTDTQYF
>TRBV2
CASSVGRGYGYTF
>TRBV10-3
CAINPSGGNEPQYF
>TRBV15
CATSRDRETGWLEQFF
>TRBV28
CASSLWYQPQHF
>TRBV27
CASSRTGPQETQYF
>TRBV15
CATSPGLETLFEAFF
>TRBV20-1
CSAQLEGKETQYF
>TRBV12-3/TRBV12-4
CASSLGLAGGTDTQYF
>TRBV27
CASGFDGGSYEQYF
>TRBV29-1
CSVDVAADTQYF
>TRBV6-1
CASNDRPNYGYTF
>TRBV5-5
CASRLSAIEETQYF
>TRBV25-1
CASMGTVNEKLFF
>TRBV7-6
CASSLDSDTQYF
>TRBV7-6
CASSLANSWGNGELFF
>TRBV30
CAWSRGLEYGYTF
>TRBV3-1
CASSQISTHRQGNTGELFF
>TRBV3-1
CASRRGLAGYNEQFF
>TRBV4-1
CASSQAGTGVRQPQHF
>TRBV10-3
CAISFDRINQPQHF
>TRBV7-9
CASSQSSNQPQHF
>TRBV7-3
CASEADNEQFF
>TRBV5-1
CASKESASSSADTQYF
>TRBV27
CASSPFRGNQPQHF
>TRBV5-1
CASSLWASGGRDTQYF
>TRBV20-1
CSARSQRGGRETQYF
>TRBV5-1
CASSLTDSGNTIYF
>TRBV6-1
CATRAQGTTDTQYF